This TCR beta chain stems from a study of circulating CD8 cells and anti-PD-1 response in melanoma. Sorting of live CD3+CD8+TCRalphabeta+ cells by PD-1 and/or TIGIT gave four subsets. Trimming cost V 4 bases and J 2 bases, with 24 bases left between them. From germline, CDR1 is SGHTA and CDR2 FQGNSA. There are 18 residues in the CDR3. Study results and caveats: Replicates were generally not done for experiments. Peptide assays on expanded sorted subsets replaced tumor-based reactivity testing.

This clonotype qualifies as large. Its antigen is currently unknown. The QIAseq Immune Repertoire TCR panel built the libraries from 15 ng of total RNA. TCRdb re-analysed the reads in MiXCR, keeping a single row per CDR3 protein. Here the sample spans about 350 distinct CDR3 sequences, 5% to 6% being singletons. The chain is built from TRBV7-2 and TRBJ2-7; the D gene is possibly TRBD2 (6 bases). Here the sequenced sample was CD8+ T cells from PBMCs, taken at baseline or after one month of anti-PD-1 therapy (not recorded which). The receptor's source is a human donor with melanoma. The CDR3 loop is CASSSTVPRLDKTYEQYF. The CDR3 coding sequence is TGTGCCAGCAGCTCCACCGTACCTAGACTAGACAAAACCTACGAGCAGTACTTC.